Below are 22 T cell receptor beta chains sequenced from a single sample in a study of chemoradiotherapy in HPV16-positive cancers. Here immunoSEQ multiplex PCR was the method, and the copy in TCRdb shows in-frame clones only, minus some. The sample has some 35,000 clones; approximately 92% are singletons. This specimen consisted of blood, obtained from a patient who underwent chemoradiotherapy. Receptors were obtained from a human donor with HPV-associated anogenital cancer.

The chain recombines TRBV25-1 with TRBJ1-1; D unresolved. The germline V and J ends were trimmed by 1 base and 6 bases, with 12 bases remaining between them. CDR3 length equals 14 residues. CDR1 MGHDK and CDR2 SYGVNS come from the germline V gene. The CDR3 DNA reads TGTGCCAGCAGTGAATGGAATGGGGTCCCTGAAGCTTTCTTT. Translating it yields CASSEWNGVPEAFF.

Here the CDR3 reads CASSPHSGNTIYF. The CDR3, as DNA: TGTGCCAGCAGCCCCCACTCTGGAAACACCATATATTTT. The chain uses TRBV4-2 and TRBJ1-3, with D unclear. The CDR3 is 13 residues long. Germline assignment: CDR1 LGHNA and CDR2 YNFKEQ. The V and J ends lost 4 bases and 0 bases respectively, with 4 bases between them.

The CDR3 spells CASRAGTALVSSYNEQFF. CDR3 bases: TGCGCCAGCAGAGCCGGGACAGCTCTCGTGAGCTCCTACAATGAGCAGTTCTTC. This chain joins TRBV5-1 and TRBJ2-1; TRBD1 agrees at 7 bases. The germline V gene encodes CDR1 SGHRS and CDR2 YFSETQ. The CDR3 loop spans 18 amino acids. V shed 5 bases, J shed 0 bases, and the junction held 14 bases outside the gene matches. Using reference TRBV5-1 and TRBJ2-1 for the parts outside the CDR3, the full variable domain is KAGVTQTPRYLIKTRGQQVTLSCSPISGHRSVSWYQQTPGQGLQFLFEYFSETQRNKGNFPGRFSGRQFSNSRSEMNVSTLELGDSALYLCASRAGTALVSSYNEQFFGPGTRLTVL.

The V gene is TRBV9, the J gene TRBJ1-1, with 7 bases lining up with TRBD1. After removal of 3 bases from V and 6 bases from J, the junction contained 11 bases not matched to a gene. This CDR3 spans 15 amino acids. CDR1 SGDLS and CDR2 YYNGEE come from the germline V gene. DNA of the CDR3: TGTGCCAGCAGCGCCAAACAGGGGCCGAAGTCTGAAGCTTTCTTT. Its translation: CASSAKQGPKSEAFF.

The V and J genes are TRBV9 and TRBJ1-6; 10 bases map to TRBD1. Germline values: CDR1 SGDLS, CDR2 YYNGEE. The V segment lost 3 bases and the J segment 10 bases; nucleotides outside the gene matches: 4. There are 14 residues in the CDR3. CDR3 sequence: CASSAPDRGSPLHF. The DNA of the CDR3 is TGTGCCAGCAGCGCCCCGGACAGGGGGTCACCCCTCCACTTT.

This clone appeared once. This chain uses TRBV11-2 with TRBJ1-1; a possible D gene is TRBD1 (5 bases). CDR3 length: 13 amino acids. The V end was cut by 2 bases, the J end by 3 bases, with 7 bases between. Germline V CDR1 and CDR2: SGHAT, FQNNGV. The CDR3 protein is CASSLKGYTEAFF. CDR3 DNA: TGTGCCAGCAGCTTAAAGGGGTACACTGAAGCTTTCTTT. Drawing the rest from reference TRBV11-2 and TRBJ1-1, the complete variable domain is EAGVAQSPRYKIIEKRQSVAFWCNPISGHATLYWYQQILGQGPKLLIQFQNNGVVDDSQLPKDRFSAERLKGVDSTLKIQPAKLEDSAVYLCASSLKGYTEAFFGQGTRLTVV.

This clone was seen a handful of times. This chain links TRBV15 with TRBJ1-4; D is unresolved. Germline V gene lookup returns CDR1 LNHNV and CDR2 YYDKDF (reference sequence). Trimming removed 4 bases from V and 10 bases from J, with 19 bases in between. This CDR3 is 15 amino acids long. In nucleotides, the CDR3 is TGTGCCACCAGCACCTTGGACGTCTCGGCGGGAAAACTGTTTTTT. Its protein is CATSTLDVSAGKLFF.

V gene TRBV19 combines with J gene TRBJ2-2; D remains ambiguous. Trimming pared 4 bases from V and 8 bases from J, leaving 14 bases between. Germline CDR1 LNHDA, CDR2 SQIVND (reference sequence). This CDR3 is 14 amino acids long. The CDR3, as DNA: TGTGCCAGTAGTAGTAGACCGTCAGCGGGGGAGCTGTTTTTT. Translated, it gives CASSSRPSAGELFF.

This sequence joins TRBV4-1 and TRBJ2-2; TRBD1 matches at 10 bases. This CDR3 region has 17 residues. From germline, CDR1 is MGHRA and CDR2 YSYEKL. Trimming at V came to 0 bases and at J to 2 bases, leaving 3 bases not matched to a gene. CDR3 bases: TGCGCCAGCAGCCAAGACCGGGACAGGGGAAACACCGGGGAGCTGTTTTTT. Translated: CASSQDRDRGNTGELFF.

The chain uses TRBV6-6 and TRBJ1-2, with TRBD1 matching over 10 bases. Germline trimming cut 5 bases from V and 8 bases from J; bases unmatched to any gene: 11. The germline CDR1 and CDR2 sequences are MNHNY and SVGAGI (reference sequence). CDR3 length: 15 amino acids. CDR3 sequence: CASSGPGQGFWGYTF. CDR3 DNA sequence: TGTGCCAGCAGTGGTCCGGGACAGGGGTTTTGGGGCTACACCTTC.

V gene TRBV18 combines with J gene TRBJ1-2, with D unresolved. This CDR3 spans 14 amino acids. V was shortened by 3 bases and J by 5 bases, with 13 bases between the two germline ends. Germline CDR1 reads KGHSH; CDR2 reads LQKENI. The DNA of the CDR3 is TGTGCCAGCTCACCCTCGTTCGCGCGTTATGGCTACACCTTC. Its protein is CASSPSFARYGYTF.

This chain connects TRBV16 to TRBJ2-3; D is ambiguous. The CDR3 spans 11 residues. CDR1 is KGHSY, CDR2 FQNENV, per germline. V was shortened by 3 bases and J by 6 bases, with 4 bases between the two germline ends. Written as DNA, the CDR3 is TGTGCCAGCAGCCACGGGGATACGCAGTATTTT. It yields the protein CASSHGDTQYF.

This chain links TRBV5-1 with TRBJ1-3; D remains unclear. From germline, CDR1 is SGHRS and CDR2 YFSETQ. CDR3 length: 15 residues. V shed 0 bases and J shed 4 bases, with 11 bases lying between them. The CDR3 DNA follows: TGCGCCAGCAGCTTGGGCGGGATGGCCGGAAACACCATATATTTT. Amino acids: CASSLGGMAGNTIYF.

There are a few counts of this clone. This chain links TRBV4-2 with TRBJ1-6; no clear D gene. The CDR3 totals 12 residues. Germline V lookup: CDR1 LGHNA, CDR2 YNFKEQ. The V and J ends lost 1 base and 7 bases respectively, with 2 bases between them. The CDR3 sequence: CASSQGNSPLHF. The CDR3 DNA sequence: TGTGCCAGCAGCCAAGGGAATTCACCCCTCCACTTT.

The chain has TRBV7-9 and TRBJ1-1; 7 positions agree with TRBD1. The CDR3 covers 18 residues. CDR1 SEHNR and CDR2 FQNEAQ come from the germline V gene (reference sequence). V was clipped by 5 bases and J by 0 bases; unmatched bases: 15. CDR3 loop: CASSPTGTVHGMNTEAFF. CDR3 coding DNA: TGTGCCAGCAGCCCGACCGGGACAGTCCACGGGATGAACACTGAAGCTTTCTTT.

The chain has TRBV4-3 and TRBJ1-4; the D is unclear. CDR3 length: 15 amino acids. CDR1 and CDR2 from the germline V gene are LGHNA and YSLEER. Trimming pared 0 bases from V and 2 bases from J, leaving 7 bases between. The CDR3 loop reads CASSQDLSTNEKLFF. DNA of the CDR3: TGCGCCAGCAGCCAAGATCTCAGTACTAATGAAAAACTGTTTTTT.

A remark on this clone: An end of the junction differs from the germline gene, which may be a read error. The chain links TRBV6-6 to TRBJ2-1, with D possibly being TRBD1 or TRBD2 (5 bases each). The CDR3 totals 12 residues. Germline loops: CDR1 MNHNY, CDR2 SVGAGI (reference sequence). The CDR3 DNA sequence: TGCGCCGAAGGGACCCAGAGCAATGAGCAGTTCTTC. Its protein is CAEGTQSNEQFF.

The V call is TRBV19, the J call TRBJ1-5, with D tentatively TRBD1 (5 bases). Germline CDR1 and CDR2: LNHDA and SQIVND (reference sequence). The CDR3 runs 15 residues. Trimming took off 7 bases at V and 6 bases at J, with 19 bases between the two ends. The CDR3 reads CASNPWGSRGQPQHF. CDR3 in DNA: TGTGCCAGTAACCCTTGGGGCAGCCGAGGTCAGCCCCAGCATTTT.

The chain couples TRBV7-9 to TRBJ2-7; a weak D match, TRBD2 (5 bases). The V gene lost 2 bases and the J gene lost 4 bases, with 6 bases spanning the gap. This CDR3 has 12 amino acids. Germline values: CDR1 SEHNR, CDR2 FQNEAQ (reference sequence). In nucleotides, the CDR3 is TGTGCCAGCAGCTTACGGGGTTACGAGCAGTACTTC. Protein sequence: CASSLRGYEQYF.

The V and J genes are TRBV7-2 and TRBJ2-3; 14 bases line up with TRBD2. This CDR3 is 18 amino acids long. Germline V lookup: CDR1 SGHTA, CDR2 FQGNSA. The junction had 13 bases not matched to a gene; V was cut back by 5 bases and J by 6 bases. This chain's CDR3 is CASSADFGTSGGSDTQYF. The CDR3, as DNA: TGTGCCAGCAGCGCCGATTTCGGGACTAGCGGGGGATCCGATACGCAGTATTTT.

This clone was observed a handful of times. This chain uses TRBV4-1 with TRBJ1-6; D is ambiguous. CDR3 length: 16 residues. V dropped 4 bases and J dropped 8 bases, with 18 bases sitting between them. The germline gives CDR1 MGHRA, CDR2 YSYEKL. CDR3 nucleotide sequence: TGCGCCAGCAGCCCTATCGGCCGGGGAATTGATTCACCCCTCCACTTT. Its translation is CASSPIGRGIDSPLHF.

The chain couples TRBV5-6 to TRBJ2-7, with a tentative D call TRBD2 (6 bases). Germline values: CDR1 SGHDT, CDR2 YYEEEE. The CDR3 runs 15 residues. V shed 2 bases and J shed 1 base, with 13 bases lying between them. The CDR3 DNA reads as TGTGCCAGCAGCTTTTTCGGGGGAGGATCCTACGAGCAGTACTTC. This codes for CASSFFGGGSYEQYF.